Here is one TCR beta chain with its context. The data stem from a study of blood T cell repertoires in COVID-19. Clones were read by immunoSEQ multiplex PCR, and TCRdb kept only the in-frame ones, dropping some. Of around 180,000 clones detected, approximately 80% appear once; the ten largest clones hold roughly 12%. The sample consisted of PBMCs or T cells enriched from blood (not recorded which). The TCR comes from a man aged 50-60 years who had recovered from COVID-19.

The CDR3 spells CASRSAGANTGELFF. The CDR3 DNA reads as TGTGCCAGTAGATCAGCGGGGGCAAACACCGGGGAGCTGTTTTTT. The chain employs TRBV19 and TRBJ2-2, with 8 positions matching TRBD2. Trimming at V came to 6 bases and at J to 2 bases, leaving 5 bases not matched to a gene. CDR1 is LNHDA, CDR2 SQIVND, per germline (reference sequence). CDR3 length: 15 residues.